This T cell receptor beta chain comes out of a study of OX40 agonist ivuxolimab in advanced cancers. Study-level background: Treatment received earlier with anti-PD-1, anti-PD-L1 or anti-CTLA-4 agents was allowed, and over 30% had some.

CDR1 MNHEY and CDR2 SMNVEV come from the germline V gene (reference sequence). V was trimmed by 5 bases and J by 5 bases, leaving 10 bases between them. The CDR3 spans 13 residues. The method was immunoSEQ multiplex PCR; TCRdb's version includes in-frame clones alone and lacks a portion of them. The data hold some 52,000 clones, with approximately 95% observed a single time. The material was CD4+ or CD8+ T cells sorted from blood, obtained in a trial of the OX40 agonist ivuxolimab. The J gene is TRBJ2-1, the V gene TRBV27; no clear D gene. The TCR comes from an adult with an advanced solid tumor such as melanoma, head and neck, liver or kidney cancer. CDR3 in DNA: TGTGCCAGCAGTCCGGGTCAAAACAATGAGCAGTTCTTC. Protein sequence: CASSPGQNNEQFF.